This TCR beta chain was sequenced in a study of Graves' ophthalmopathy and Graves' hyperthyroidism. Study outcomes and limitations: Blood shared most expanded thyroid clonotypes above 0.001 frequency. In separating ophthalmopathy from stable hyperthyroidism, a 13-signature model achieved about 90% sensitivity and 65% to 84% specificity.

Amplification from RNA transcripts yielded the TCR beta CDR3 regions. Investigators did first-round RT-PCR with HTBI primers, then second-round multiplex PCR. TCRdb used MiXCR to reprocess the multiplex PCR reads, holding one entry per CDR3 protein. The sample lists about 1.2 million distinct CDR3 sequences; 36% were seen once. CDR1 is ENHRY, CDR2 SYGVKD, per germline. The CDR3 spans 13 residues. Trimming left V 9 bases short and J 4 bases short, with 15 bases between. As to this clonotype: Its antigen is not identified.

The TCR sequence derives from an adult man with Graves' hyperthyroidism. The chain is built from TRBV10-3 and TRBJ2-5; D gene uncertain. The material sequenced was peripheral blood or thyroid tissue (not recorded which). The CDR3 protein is CAIREGRRETQYF. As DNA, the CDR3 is TGTGCCATACGCGAAGGGCGGAGAGAGACCCAGTACTTC.